Listed here are 32 T cell receptor beta chains from one sample, sequenced in a study of T cell responses to AZD1222 COVID-19 vaccine. The method was immunoSEQ multiplex PCR; TCRdb's version includes in-frame clones alone and lacks a portion of them. The table lists approximately 150,000 clones, 80% to 95% of them singletons. This specimen consisted of peripheral blood, obtained on day 0 of AZD1222 vaccination. The source is an adult in good health.

Concerning this clone: Other DNA sequences in this specimen translate into the identical CDR3. The V and J genes are TRBV6-2 or TRBV6-3 and TRBJ1-5; D remains ambiguous. CDR1 MNHEY and CDR2 SVGEGT come from the germline V gene. Trimming took 2 bases from V and 4 from J, leaving 3 bases between them. This CDR3 region has 12 residues. CDR3 residues: CASSYGNQPQHF. The CDR3 nucleotides are TGTGCCAGCAGTTACGGGAATCAGCCCCAGCATTTT.

Concerning this clone: The junction differs from germline at one of its ends, possibly a read error. CDR3 in DNA: TGTGCCAGCAGTGACTCCAATCAGGGGGCTAATGAAAAACTGTTTTTT. Encoded protein: CASSDSNQGANEKLFF. The chain is built from TRBV6-6 and TRBJ1-4; TRBD1 matches 7 bases. The CDR3 spans 16 residues. Germline V CDR1 and CDR2: MNHNY, SVGAGI (reference sequence).

J is TRBJ2-3 and V is TRBV3-1 (or the pseudogene TRBV3-2); D call uncertain. Trimming cost V 1 base and J 0 bases, with 8 bases left between them. The germline CDR1 and CDR2 sequences are LGHDT and YNNKEL (reference sequence). CDR3 length equals 15 residues. The CDR3 DNA sequence: TGTGCCAGCAGCCAAGTCCTAGGGAGCACAGATACGCAGTATTTT. It is translated as CASSQVLGSTDTQYF.

CDR3 coding DNA: TGCGCCAGCAGCCGGGGGCAGGGCTGGGAAAAACTGTTTTTT. Amino acids: CASSRGQGWEKLFF. This sequence joins TRBV5-1 and TRBJ1-4; the D gene is possibly TRBD1 (6 bases). V was clipped by 4 bases and J by 8 bases, with 15 bases between them. The CDR3 totals 14 residues. Germline assignment: CDR1 SGHRS and CDR2 YFSETQ. Full variable domain (missing parts from reference TRBV5-1 and TRBJ1-4): KAGVTQTPRYLIKTRGQQVTLSCSPISGHRSVSWYQQTPGQGLQFLFEYFSETQRNKGNFPGRFSGRQFSNSRSEMNVSTLELGDSALYLCASSRGQGWEKLFFGSGTQLSVL.

V is TRBV24-1 and J is TRBJ2-5, with TRBD1 matching over 11 bases. V trimming: 3 bases; J trimming: 4 bases; junction bases outside the gene matches: 6. Germline-derived CDR1 and CDR2 are KGHDR and SFDVKD. The CDR3 is 16 residues long. The CDR3 DNA reads TGTGCCACCAGTGATCCGGACAGGGGGCACCGAGAGACCCAGTACTTC. It encodes CATSDPDRGHRETQYF.

The chain recombines TRBV11-2 with TRBJ2-5; 9 nucleotides line up with TRBD2. This CDR3 has 14 amino acids. Germline lookup yields CDR1 SGHAT and CDR2 FQNNGV. V was pared by 5 bases and J by 3 bases, with 4 bases of the junction left unmatched. The CDR3 DNA sequence: TGTGCCAGCAGCCCGGGACTAGCTAAAGAGACCCAGTACTTC. Translated: CASSPGLAKETQYF.

There are a few counts of this clone. The CDR3 spells CASSRQGQLGYTF. The CDR3 nucleotides are TGTGCCAGCAGTCGACAGGGTCAGCTTGGCTACACCTTC. The V call is TRBV28, the J call TRBJ1-2; 7 bases line up with TRBD1. This CDR3 comprises 13 residues. Trimming at V came to 5 bases and at J to 7 bases, leaving 7 bases not matched to a gene. Germline V gene sequence: CDR1 MDHEN, CDR2 SYDVKM.

The CDR3 reads CASSFGTLTTDTQYF. CDR3 DNA sequence: TGTGCCAGCAGCTTCGGGACCCTTACCACAGATACGCAGTATTTT. The chain combines TRBV7-2 with TRBJ2-3; the D call may be TRBD1 or TRBD2 (5 bases each). From germline, CDR1 is SGHTA and CDR2 FQGNSA. V was trimmed by 3 bases and J by 2 bases, leaving 12 bases between them. The CDR3 is made up of 15 amino acids.

The V and J genes are TRBV29-1 and TRBJ1-5; weak D call: TRBD1 (5 bases). The V gene's germline CDR1 is SQVTM and CDR2 ANQGSEA. The CDR3 spans 14 residues. Trimming took 4 bases from V and 9 from J, leaving 19 bases between them. CDR3 bases: TGCAGCGTTGGAGACAGCCCGCCCAAGGGGCCCCAGCATTTT. Residues: CSVGDSPPKGPQHF.

The chain has TRBV7-3 and TRBJ2-1; 9 bases map to TRBD1. The germline V gene encodes CDR1 SGHTA and CDR2 FQGTGA. The ends lost 4 bases at V and 6 bases at J; junction bases unmatched: 7. The CDR3 runs 15 residues. This CDR3 is CASSSGQGRSNEQFF. The DNA of the CDR3 is TGTGCCAGCAGCTCCGGACAGGGGAGGTCCAATGAGCAGTTCTTC.

The chain combines TRBV19 with TRBJ2-1, with D tentatively TRBD1 or TRBD2 (5 bases each). Trimming removed 3 bases at V and 5 bases at J, with 14 bases between. Looked up from germline, CDR1 is LNHDA and CDR2 is SQIVND (reference sequence). The CDR3 totals 15 residues. The CDR3 sequence is CASSIGAGSHNEQFF. CDR3 nucleotide sequence: TGTGCCAGTAGTATCGGGGCAGGGTCCCACAATGAGCAGTTCTTC.

The V call is TRBV5-6, the J call TRBJ2-5; TRBD1 matches 9 bases. The CDR3 is 13 amino acids. Germline V gene sequence: CDR1 SGHDT, CDR2 YYEEEE. Losses at the gene ends were 9 bases for V and 4 bases for J; bases not matched to a gene: 7. DNA of the CDR3: TGTGCCACTGGACAGGGGAGGTCAGAGACCCAGTACTTC. Protein: CATGQGRSETQYF.

The rearrangement uses TRBV5-5 and TRBJ1-2; no clear D gene. The germline gives CDR1 SGHKS, CDR2 YYEKEE (reference sequence). This CDR3 comprises 15 residues. V lost 0 bases, J lost 7 bases, and 16 bases lay in between. CDR3 loop: CASSLEGSAWVGYTF. CDR3 bases: TGTGCCAGCAGCTTGGAGGGAAGTGCTTGGGTTGGCTACACCTTC.

The J gene is TRBJ1-5, the V gene TRBV4-3; D is ambiguous. The CDR3 runs 17 residues. The V gene's germline CDR1 is LGHNA and CDR2 YSLEER. Trimming cost V 2 bases and J 3 bases, with 17 bases left between them. The CDR3 sequence is CASSQTSFRGDNQPQHF. In DNA, the CDR3 is TGCGCCAGCAGCCAAACTAGTTTTAGAGGCGACAATCAGCCCCAGCATTTT.

This clone was counted a single time. The CDR3 reads CASSLQGMVPDTQYF. In DNA, the CDR3 is TGCGCCAGCAGCTTACAGGGGATGGTCCCAGATACGCAGTATTTT. The rearrangement links TRBV5-1 to TRBJ2-3, with 7 bases lining up with TRBD1. Per the germline V gene, CDR1 is SGHRS and CDR2 is YFSETQ. V dropped 2 bases and J dropped 4; count of bases not matched to a gene: 7. This CDR3 is 15 amino acids long.

This clone was observed once. The J gene is TRBJ2-7, the V gene TRBV4-2; 7 bases are a match to TRBD2. Germline trimming cut 3 bases from V and 3 bases from J; bases unmatched to any gene: 8. Germline CDR1 LGHNA, CDR2 YNFKEQ. This CDR3 spans 15 amino acids. The CDR3 DNA reads as TGTGCCAGCAGCCATCCCGAGACTAGCAGCTACGAGCAGTACTTC. Translating it yields CASSHPETSSYEQYF.

The CDR3: CASSLAGTGTEAFF. The CDR3 nucleotides read TGCGCCAGCAGCTTGGCGGGGACAGGGACTGAAGCTTTCTTT. The chain employs TRBV5-1 and TRBJ1-1; 9 bases align to TRBD1. Germline loops: CDR1 SGHRS, CDR2 YFSETQ. The length of the CDR3 is 14 residues. The V and J ends lost 0 bases and 5 bases, in that order; junction bases with no gene match: 2.

The chain has TRBV30 and TRBJ1-2; D call uncertain. Looked up from germline, CDR1 is GTSNPN and CDR2 is SVGIG (reference sequence). The V end lost 3 bases, the J end lost 7 bases, and 15 bases lay between the germline ends. This CDR3 contains 13 residues. The CDR3 nucleotides are TGTGCCTGGAGCATCAAGGCCGCGGGTGGCTACACCTTC. Translated, it gives CAWSIKAAGGYTF. Full variable domain (rest looked up from reference TRBV30 and TRBJ1-2): SQTIHQWPATLVQPVGSPLSLECTVEGTSNPNLYWYRQAAGRGLQLLFYSVGIGQISSEVPQNLSASRPQDRQFILSSKKLLLSDSGFYLCAWSIKAAGGYTFGSGTRLTVV.

The rearrangement joins TRBV3-1 (or the pseudogene TRBV3-2) to TRBJ2-7; D is tentatively TRBD1 or TRBD2 (5 bases each). Germline V gene sequence: CDR1 LGHDT, CDR2 YNNKEL (reference sequence). V lost 3 bases to trimming and J lost 7 bases, with 19 bases between them. The CDR3 has 15 amino acids. DNA of the CDR3: TGTGCCAGCAGCCAGAAATCGGGACCCATGGGGGAGCAGTACTTC. Its protein is CASSQKSGPMGEQYF.

The V and J genes are TRBV4-3 and TRBJ1-4; possibly TRBD1 for D (5 bases). Between the trimmed V and J ends, which lost 1 base and 3 bases, there was a span of 15 bases. The CDR3 sequence is 17 residues long. CDR1 LGHNA and CDR2 YSLEER come from the germline V gene. CDR3 DNA: TGCGCCAGCAGCCAAGCGGGGGGGAGAACAGCTAATGAAAAACTGTTTTTT. It translates to CASSQAGGRTANEKLFF.

The J gene is TRBJ2-3, the V gene TRBV2; 11 bases line up with TRBD2. Germline lookup yields CDR1 SNHLY and CDR2 FYNNEI. This CDR3 contains 16 residues. Trimming cost V 8 bases and J 2 bases; bases outside gene matches: 9. The CDR3 DNA sequence: TGTGCCAGCCTTATAGCGGGGGGGATTGTCACAGATACGCAGTATTTT. It specifies CASLIAGGIVTDTQYF. The full variable domain, rest sourced from reference TRBV2 and TRBJ2-3, is EPEVTQTPSHQVTQMGQEVILRCVPISNHLYFYWYRQILGQKVEFLVSFYNNEISEKSEIFDDQFSVERPDGSNFTLKIRSTKLEDSAMYFCASLIAGGIVTDTQYFGPGTRLTVL.

This chain joins TRBV7-6 and TRBJ1-5; the D is unclear. There are 18 residues in the CDR3. The ends were cut back, 5 bases at V and 0 bases at J, with 20 bases in the middle. Per germline, CDR1 SGHVS and CDR2 FNYEAQ. The CDR3 DNA sequence: TGTGCCAGCAGCCCCCACGAGAACAGTGGCAATAGCAATCAGCCCCAGCATTTT. Its translation: CASSPHENSGNSNQPQHF.

The chain uses TRBV29-1 and TRBJ1-1; the D gene is possibly TRBD1 (5 bases). V lost 6 bases and J lost 1, with 12 bases in between. CDR3 length: 13 residues. The germline V gene encodes CDR1 SQVTM and CDR2 ANQGSEA. In nucleotides, the CDR3 is TGCAGCGTGCGAATCGGGGGGAACACTGAAGCTTTCTTT. This encodes CSVRIGGNTEAFF. The complete variable domain, with remaining parts taken from reference TRBV29-1 and TRBJ1-1, reads SAVISQKPSRDICQRGTSLTIQCQVDSQVTMMFWYRQQPGQSLTLIATANQGSEATYESGFVIDKFPISRPNLTFSTLTVSNMSPEDSSIYLCSVRIGGNTEAFFGQGTRLTVV.

V and J are TRBV2 and TRBJ2-2, with 9 bases that match TRBD2. The germline V gene has CDR1 SNHLY and CDR2 FYNNEI. The CDR3 extends over 15 amino acids. Trimming removed 4 bases from V and 3 bases from J; junction bases left unmatched: 3. CDR3 amino acids: CASSARTSDTGELFF. The CDR3 nucleotides are TGTGCCAGCAGTGCCCGGACTAGCGACACCGGGGAGCTGTTTTTT.

V usage is TRBV10-1 and J usage is TRBJ2-1; TRBD1 might be the D (6 bases). Trimming removed 4 bases from V and 0 bases from J, with 10 bases in between. The CDR3 loop spans 15 amino acids. Germline CDR1 and CDR2: WNHNN and SYGVQD (reference sequence). CDR3 residues: CASSVRDNSYNEQFF. CDR3 DNA sequence: TGCGCCAGCAGTGTCCGGGACAACTCCTACAATGAGCAGTTCTTC.

This chain links TRBV13 with TRBJ1-2, with a possible D match to TRBD1 (6 bases). The CDR3 is made up of 17 amino acids. V lost 6 bases and J 0 bases, leaving 20 bases between the germline ends. CDR1 is PRHDT, CDR2 FYEKMQ, per germline (reference sequence). The CDR3 nucleotides read TGTGCCAGCAGGACTAGTGGAGGGGGACGTACTAACTATGGCTACACCTTC. As protein: CASRTSGGGRTNYGYTF.

V is TRBV6-5 and J is TRBJ1-5; D is unclear. The ends were cut back, 6 bases at V and 0 bases at J, with 12 bases in the middle. CDR3 length: 15 residues. Germline CDR1 reads MNHEY; CDR2 reads SVGAGI. This CDR3 is CASRPGRYSNQPQHF. The CDR3 DNA reads as TGTGCCAGCAGGCCTGGACGGTATAGCAATCAGCCCCAGCATTTT.

The chain uses TRBV7-8 and TRBJ2-7; D is perhaps TRBD1 (5 bases). The germline gives CDR1 SGHVS, CDR2 FQNEAQ. The CDR3 sequence is 17 residues long. The V end lost 0 bases, the J end lost 2 bases, and 17 bases lay between the germline ends. The CDR3 loop is CASSLAFGQKAAYEQYF. The CDR3 region has the DNA TGTGCCAGCAGCTTAGCGTTTGGACAAAAGGCAGCCTACGAGCAGTACTTC.

This chain joins TRBV27 and TRBJ2-3; possible D gene TRBD2, 7 bases. In germline, CDR1 is MNHEY, CDR2 SMNVEV (reference sequence). The ends were cut back, 6 bases at V and 3 bases at J, with 25 bases in the middle. The CDR3 is 18 amino acids. Here the CDR3 reads CASSPKGDYLKGTDTQYF. CDR3 nucleotide sequence: TGTGCCAGCAGCCCTAAGGGGGACTACCTTAAGGGGACAGATACGCAGTATTTT.

The count of this clone is one. This chain joins TRBV7-2 and TRBJ2-5; D is possibly TRBD2 (7 bases). Germline V lookup: CDR1 SGHTA, CDR2 FQGNSA. CDR3 length: 12 residues. Trimming cost V 8 bases and J 4 bases, with 11 bases left between them. This chain's CDR3 is CASGGGRETQYF. The CDR3 DNA reads TGTGCCAGCGGGGGGGGGCGAGAGACCCAGTACTTC.

This chain joins TRBV20-1 and TRBJ1-4; possibly TRBD1 for D (5 bases). With 6 bases removed from V and 7 bases from J, the gap between germline ends came to 15 bases. Germline V gene sequence: CDR1 DFQATT, CDR2 SNEGSKA (reference sequence). This CDR3 has 13 amino acids. The CDR3 nucleotides are TGCAGTGCAAGTGACCGGGGGGGTGAAAAACTGTTTTTT. Amino acids: CSASDRGGEKLFF.

This clone was counted once. The V call is TRBV2, the J call TRBJ1-5; 9 bases agree with TRBD1. The junction had 2 bases not matched to a gene; V was cut back by 1 base and J by 7 bases. Germline V gene sequence: CDR1 SNHLY, CDR2 FYNNEI. The length of the CDR3 is 14 residues. The CDR3 reads CASSEETGGQPQHF. The CDR3 DNA follows: TGTGCCAGCAGTGAAGAAACAGGGGGCCAGCCCCAGCATTTT. Using reference TRBV2 and TRBJ1-5 for the parts outside the CDR3, the full variable domain is EPEVTQTPSHQVTQMGQEVILRCVPISNHLYFYWYRQILGQKVEFLVSFYNNEISEKSEIFDDQFSVERPDGSNFTLKIRSTKLEDSAMYFCASSEETGGQPQHFGDGTRLSIL.